Listed here are 17 T cell receptor beta chains from one sample, sequenced in a study of blood T cells in healthy people across ages. A second PCR of about 7 to 12 cycles used a sample-barcoded 5' primer and a J-beta primer mix. Via MiXCR, TCRdb re-called the 5' RACE reads, giving one row per CDR3 protein. Seen here are around 820,000 distinct CDR3 sequences, around 25% observed once, and the top ten hold under 4.5%. A further study also used this sample, focusing on T cells of mothers and their children.

The sample was blood. All receptors come from a boy aged 5-17 years in good health.

The chain carries TRBV5-1 and TRBJ2-5; TRBD1 matches at 7 bases. The J call may be mistaken, given a closer DNA end match to TRBJ2-1. Germline loops: CDR1 SGHRS, CDR2 YFSETQ. The CDR3 extends over 15 amino acids. This CDR3 reads CASSLEGAKNNEQFF. CDR3 bases: TGCGCCAGCAGCTTAGAGGGGGCCAAGAACAATGAGCAGTTCTTC.

This clonotype appeared a few times. This rearrangement joins TRBV24-1 to TRBJ2-5; 8 nucleotides line up with TRBD1. J was trimmed by 3 bases and V by 5 bases; bases with no gene match: 7. The CDR3 sequence is 15 residues long. Germline lookup yields CDR1 KGHDR and CDR2 SFDVKD. The CDR3 DNA follows: TGTGCCACCAGTGCCGAAGCGACAGGGGAAGAGACCCAGTACTTC. Its translation is CATSAEATGEETQYF.

A few counts support this clonotype. The chain carries TRBV11-2 and TRBJ2-1; D remains unclear. The CDR3 contains 16 residues. The germline V gene encodes CDR1 SGHAT and CDR2 FQNNGV. The V end lost 0 bases, the J end lost 3 bases, and 12 bases lay between the germline ends. The CDR3 spells CASSLDIALDYNEQFF. The CDR3 nucleotides are TGTGCCAGCAGCTTAGATATAGCCCTTGACTACAATGAGCAGTTCTTC.

In this sample, this clonotype turned up many times. This chain joins TRBV7-4 and TRBJ2-1; D uncertain. The germline V gene encodes CDR1 SGHVT and CDR2 SQSDAQ. This CDR3 region has 16 residues. Between the trimmed V and J ends, which lost 5 bases and 4 bases, there was a span of 18 bases. CDR3 amino acids: CASSTPSAIEYNEQFF. The CDR3 DNA sequence: TGTGCCAGCAGCACCCCCTCGGCCATAGAATACAATGAGCAGTTCTTC.

The chain carries TRBV24-1 and TRBJ2-6; D is ambiguous. Germline CDR1 reads KGHDR; CDR2 reads SFDVKD. This CDR3 contains 19 residues. Trimming pared 5 bases from V and 1 base from J, leaving 20 bases between. The CDR3 is CATSVKLRFDRSGANVLTF. The CDR3 nucleotides are TGTGCCACCAGTGTAAAACTGAGGTTTGATAGGTCTGGGGCCAACGTCCTGACTTTC.

The chain joins TRBV30 to TRBJ1-5, with D maybe TRBD1 (5 bases). V lost 2 bases and J lost 5, with 13 bases in between. The CDR3 is 14 amino acids. From germline, CDR1 is GTSNPN and CDR2 SVGIG (reference sequence). In nucleotides, the CDR3 is TGTGCCTGGAGTACAGGCCGACCATATCAGCCCCAGCATTTT. Its translation: CAWSTGRPYQPQHF. Full variable domain (outside the CDR3, taken from reference TRBV30 and TRBJ1-5): SQTIHQWPATLVQPVGSPLSLECTVEGTSNPNLYWYRQAAGRGLQLLFYSVGIGQISSEVPQNLSASRPQDRQFILSSKKLLLSDSGFYLCAWSTGRPYQPQHFGDGTRLSIL.

This clonotype was seen more than once but under ten times. The V call is TRBV7-9, the J call TRBJ2-3, with a weak D call TRBD2 (6 bases). Trimming removed 5 bases from V and 5 bases from J, with 17 bases in between. Germline V gene lookup returns CDR1 SEHNR and CDR2 FQNEAQ (reference sequence). This CDR3 has 15 amino acids. The CDR3 region has the DNA TGTGCCAGCAGCCCCTCGTCACTAGCAGGAGATACGCAGTATTTT. Protein product: CASSPSSLAGDTQYF. Using reference TRBV7-9 and TRBJ2-3 for the parts outside the CDR3, the full variable domain is DTGVSQNPRHKITKRGQNVTFRCDPISEHNRLYWYRQTLGQGPEFLTYFQNEAQLEKSRLLSDRFSAERPKGSFSTLEIQRTEQGDSAMYLCASSPSSLAGDTQYFGPGTRLTVL.

This chain connects TRBV7-6 to TRBJ2-1, with D possibly matching TRBD2 (6 bases). The V and J ends lost 3 bases and 5 bases respectively, with 14 bases between them. Germline loops: CDR1 SGHVS, CDR2 FNYEAQ. This CDR3 comprises 15 residues. Written as DNA, the CDR3 is TGTGCCAGCAGCTTCTCGTCCAGCGGGCACAATGAGCAGTTCTTC. This codes for CASSFSSSGHNEQFF.

The CDR3 sequence: CASSPPVPGNTIYF. The CDR3 DNA follows: TGTGCCAGCTCACCACCGGTGCCGGGAAACACCATATATTTT. This sequence joins TRBV18 and TRBJ1-3; no clear D. V lost 0 bases to trimming and J lost 4 bases, with 7 bases between them. This CDR3 has 14 amino acids. Germline V gene lookup returns CDR1 KGHSH and CDR2 LQKENI.

This chain connects TRBV27 to TRBJ1-1; D remains ambiguous. Germline CDR1 is MNHEY and CDR2 is SMNVEV (reference sequence). The CDR3 consists of 15 residues. V lost 2 bases and J 4 bases, leaving 14 bases between the germline ends. The CDR3: CASSLLMEYRTEAFF. As DNA, the CDR3 is TGTGCCAGCAGTTTACTGATGGAGTATCGCACTGAAGCTTTCTTT.

This clonotype was counted a single time. The chain uses TRBV14 and TRBJ2-7; 7 positions match TRBD1. Per germline, CDR1 SGHDN and CDR2 FVKESK. V trimming: 3 bases; J trimming: 9 bases; junction bases outside the gene matches: 5. The CDR3 runs to 12 residues. CDR3 region: CASSQNRGGQYF. Written as DNA, the CDR3 is TGTGCCAGCAGCCAGAACAGGGGTGGGCAGTACTTC. The entire variable domain, with the rest obtained from reference TRBV14 and TRBJ2-7, is as follows: EAGVTQFPSHSVIEKGQTVTLRCDPISGHDNLYWYRRVMGKEIKFLLHFVKESKQDESGMPNNRFLAERTGGTYSTLKVQPAELEDSGVYFCASSQNRGGQYFGPGTRLTVT.

This chain uses TRBV29-1 with TRBJ1-1, with a weak D call TRBD1 (6 bases). CDR1 SQVTM and CDR2 ANQGSEA come from the germline V gene. V gave up 3 bases and J gave up 8 bases, with 19 bases separating them. The CDR3 totals 14 residues. Written as DNA, the CDR3 is TGCAGCGTTGAGGACCCAGGGGAGGTCACCGAAGCTTTCTTT. It is translated as CSVEDPGEVTEAFF.

This clonotype has more than one count but fewer than ten. This chain uses TRBV29-1 with TRBJ1-5; TRBD1 is a possible D gene (6 bases). The germline V and J ends were trimmed by 8 bases and 0 bases, with 14 bases remaining between them. The CDR3 runs to 14 residues. Germline V gene lookup returns CDR1 SQVTM and CDR2 ANQGSEA. The CDR3 loop is CSPGQRLSNQPQHF. The CDR3 DNA follows: TGCAGCCCTGGACAGAGACTTAGCAATCAGCCCCAGCATTTT.

The V and J genes are TRBV20-1 and TRBJ1-4, with D possibly TRBD1 on 6 matching bases. This CDR3 has 16 residues. V was shortened by 6 bases and J by 0 bases, with 17 bases between the two germline ends. Germline V gene lookup returns CDR1 DFQATT and CDR2 SNEGSKA (reference sequence). The CDR3 DNA sequence: TGCAGTGCCGCTACAGGGCGCCTAGCAACTAATGAAAAACTGTTTTTT. This encodes CSAATGRLATNEKLFF.

The V call is TRBV2, the J call TRBJ2-5, with TRBD2 identical over 7 bases. V lost 5 bases to trimming and J lost 5 bases; unmatched junction nucleotides: 11. The germline V gene encodes CDR1 SNHLY and CDR2 FYNNEI. The CDR3 is made up of 15 amino acids. The CDR3 DNA reads as TGTGCCAGCAGTACAACGGTCGGGAGGACGGAGACCCAGTACTTC. Protein: CASSTTVGRTETQYF.

The chain is built from TRBV7-3 and TRBJ1-1; the D is unclear. CDR3 size: 13 residues. The ends were cut back, 3 bases at V and 4 bases at J, with 9 bases in the middle. Germline V gene sequence: CDR1 SGHTA, CDR2 FQGTGA. This CDR3 reads CASSFALGTEAFF. The DNA for the CDR3 is TGTGCCAGCAGCTTCGCGTTGGGCACTGAAGCTTTCTTT.

This sequence joins TRBV4-3 and TRBJ2-5; no firm D call. The DNA end favors TRBJ2-1, so the J call may be wrong. CDR3 length equals 15 residues. CDR1 is LGHNA and CDR2 is YSLEER in the germline V gene. This CDR3 reads CASSQDYPDNNEQFF. In DNA form, the CDR3 reads TGCGCCAGCAGCCAAGATTATCCAGATAACAATGAGCAGTTCTTC.